These 30 T cell receptor beta chains came from one sample sequenced in a study of blood T cells in healthy people across ages. Primed by a sample-barcoded 5' primer and a J-beta primer mix, a second PCR proceeded for 7 to 11 cycles. TCRdb called the 5' RACE reads again in MiXCR, with one record for every CDR3 protein. In the table there are roughly 1.7 million distinct CDR3 sequences, around 35% of which are singletons. Source material: blood. All receptors derive from a woman under 40 in good health.

V and J are TRBV3-1 and TRBJ2-3; D possibly corresponds to TRBD1 (6 bases). V was shortened by 6 bases and J by 1 base, with 14 bases between the two germline ends. The germline CDR1 and CDR2 sequences are LGHDT and YNNKEL (reference sequence). The CDR3 covers 15 residues. CDR3 residues: CASSPQTGGTDTQYF. The CDR3, as DNA: TGTGCCAGCAGTCCACAGACAGGAGGCACAGATACGCAGTATTTT.

This clonotype was observed a handful of times. This chain connects TRBV21-1 to TRBJ2-5; the D segment call TRBD2 is taken from the table without a DNA check. The DNA end is more similar to TRBJ2-7, so the J call may be wrong. TRBV21-1 is given as a pseudogene. The CDR3 extends over 22 amino acids. CDR3 amino acids: CASSKARGGCTSGNDNGDEQYF. Written as DNA, the CDR3 is TGTGCCAGCAGCAAAGCGCGGGGAGGGTGTACTAGCGGGAATGACAACGGTGACGAGCAGTACTTC.

The rearrangement joins TRBV6-5 to TRBJ1-6, with D uncertain. Germline values: CDR1 MNHEY, CDR2 SVGAGI. The germline V and J ends were trimmed by 0 bases and 10 bases, with 7 bases remaining between them. CDR3 length equals 13 residues. Here the CDR3 reads CASSYSVGSPLHF. The CDR3 bases are TGTGCCAGCAGTTACTCCGTGGGGTCACCCCTCCACTTT.

This chain uses TRBV28 with TRBJ2-5; D uncertain. Germline CDR1 reads MDHEN; CDR2 reads SYDVKM. V was clipped by 7 bases and J by 4 bases, with 16 bases between them. This CDR3 region has 14 residues. In nucleotides, the CDR3 is TGTGCCAGCAATTTTAACAGCCTGCTAGAGACCCAGTACTTC. Protein sequence: CASNFNSLLETQYF.

This clonotype was recorded at least ten times. The rearrangement joins TRBV20-1 to TRBJ1-2; no clear D. Deletions cut 5 bases from V and 3 bases from J, with 19 bases between. Germline V lookup: CDR1 DFQATT, CDR2 SNEGSKA (reference sequence). The CDR3 contains 15 residues. The DNA for the CDR3 is TGCAGTGCTCCGGCTGGGCAGGTCGGGCACTATGGCTACACCTTC. Amino acid sequence: CSAPAGQVGHYGYTF.

This clonotype was picked up a small number of times. The rearrangement joins TRBV7-9 to TRBJ1-2; D is unclear. Germline lookup yields CDR1 SEHNR and CDR2 FQNEAQ (reference sequence). The CDR3 sequence is 16 residues long. V gave up 0 bases and J gave up 6 bases, with 17 bases separating them. This CDR3 reads CASSLAPGVGVHGYTF. The DNA of the CDR3 is TGTGCCAGCAGCTTAGCACCAGGTGTTGGTGTCCATGGCTACACCTTC.

The chain recombines TRBV20-1 with TRBJ1-2, with TRBD1 as a possible D gene (6 bases). V was cut by 6 bases and J by 4 bases, with 12 bases left in between. The germline CDR1 and CDR2 sequences are DFQATT and SNEGSKA (reference sequence). This CDR3 region has 12 residues. CDR3 nucleotide sequence: TGCAGTGCCCGGGGGGCCCTCTATGGCTACACCTTC. It encodes CSARGALYGYTF.

This clonotype has only a few counts. The chain uses TRBV14 and TRBJ2-4; D unresolved. Judging by the DNA end, TRBJ2-7 fits better; the J call may be wrong. This CDR3 region has 14 residues. In germline, CDR1 is SGHDN, CDR2 FVKESK. The CDR3 region has the DNA TGTGCCAGCAGCCTGACTTACGGAACCTACGAGCAGTACTTC. It specifies CASSLTYGTYEQYF.

This clonotype was found many times. The V gene is TRBV15, the J gene TRBJ2-7; D is unresolved. Germline values: CDR1 LNHNV, CDR2 YYDKDF (reference sequence). The CDR3 runs to 14 residues. Deletions cut 1 base from V and 3 bases from J, with 10 bases between. The CDR3: CATSRVGSLYEQYF. The CDR3 nucleotides are TGTGCCACCAGCAGAGTGGGCTCCCTCTACGAGCAGTACTTC. The complete variable domain, with remaining parts taken from reference TRBV15 and TRBJ2-7, reads DAMVIQNPRYQVTQFGKPVTLSCSQTLNHNVMYWYQQKSSQAPKLLFHYYDKDFNNEADTPDNFQSRRPNTSFCFLDIRSPGLGDTAMYLCATSRVGSLYEQYFGPGTRLTVT.

V is TRBV7-8 and J is TRBJ2-7; 16 nucleotides match TRBD2. J gave up 7 bases and V 6 bases, and 12 bases lay outside the gene matches. This CDR3 has 17 amino acids. Germline V CDR1 and CDR2: SGHVS, FQNEAQ. The CDR3 region has the DNA TGTGCCAGCAGGCCACATGGGACTAGCGGGAGGGCAAATGAGCAGTACTTC. Translating it yields CASRPHGTSGRANEQYF. Together with reference TRBV7-8 and TRBJ2-7, the CDR3 gives the full variable domain: GAGVSQSPRYKVAKRGQDVALRCDPISGHVSLFWYQQALGQGPEFLTYFQNEAQLDKSGLPSDRFFAERPEGSVSTLKIQRTQQEDSAVYLCASRPHGTSGRANEQYFGPGTRLTVT.

This clonotype was observed a few times. V and J are TRBV24-1 and TRBJ2-5, with D perhaps given as TRBD1 or TRBD2 (5 bases each). CDR1 is KGHDR and CDR2 is SFDVKD in the germline V gene. There are 17 residues in the CDR3. Trimming took 4 bases from V and 1 from J, leaving 18 bases between them. CDR3 DNA: TGTGCCACCAGTGACCTAGGGGCGGGCACCCTCCAAGAGACCCAGTACTTC. Encoded protein: CATSDLGAGTLQETQYF.

This clonotype was counted between two and nine times. The chain couples TRBV7-2 to TRBJ2-3; 10 bases fit TRBD2. V dropped 2 bases and J dropped 0; count of bases not matched to a gene: 8. The CDR3 covers 18 residues. Germline-derived CDR1 and CDR2 are SGHTA and FQGNSA. Here the CDR3 reads CASSLFQREGPSTDTQYF. The CDR3 DNA is TGTGCCAGCAGCTTATTCCAGCGGGAGGGACCTAGCACAGATACGCAGTATTTT.

The V gene is TRBV21-1, the J gene TRBJ2-3; the table assigns TRBD1, which was not confirmed against the DNA. TRBV21-1 is a recognized pseudogene. This CDR3 is built from 17 residues. DNA for the CDR3: TGTGCCAGCAGCAAATCCTTCGACAGGGGGCATGCAGATACGCAGTATTTT. Its protein is CASSKSFDRGHADTQYF.

This clonotype was found many times. V usage is TRBV28 and J usage is TRBJ2-6; unclear D gene. The CDR3 has 15 amino acids. Germline CDR1 and CDR2: MDHEN and SYDVKM. V lost 4 bases to trimming and J lost 0 bases, with 7 bases between them. The DNA of the CDR3 is TGTGCCAGCAGTTCCAGCGACTCTGGGGCCAACGTCCTGACTTTC. This translates into CASSSSDSGANVLTF.

This clonotype was seen at least ten times. The rearrangement joins TRBV27 to TRBJ1-6; 8 bases line up with TRBD1. Germline assignment: CDR1 MNHEY and CDR2 SMNVEV (reference sequence). V shed 9 bases and J 10 bases; nucleotides not matched to a gene: 8. This CDR3 spans 13 amino acids. This CDR3 is CARGQGAGSPLHF. The CDR3 nucleotides are TGTGCCAGAGGACAGGGCGCCGGATCACCCCTCCACTTT.

This clonotype was seen a few times. V gene TRBV7-9 combines with J gene TRBJ2-6, with D possibly matching TRBD1 (6 bases). The CDR3 has 18 residues. Germline CDR1 is SEHNR and CDR2 is FQNEAQ (reference sequence). The V gene lost 5 bases and the J gene lost 3 bases, with 20 bases spanning the gap. The CDR3 nucleotides are TGTGCCAGCAGCCCTCGGACAGTGTCTTATTATGGGGCCAACGTCCTGACTTTC. Translating it yields CASSPRTVSYYGANVLTF.

V usage is TRBV5-6 and J usage is TRBJ1-5, with 8 bases fitting TRBD1. The trim removed 6 bases at V and 7 bases at J, leaving 15 bases unmatched. The CDR3 sequence is 16 residues long. Germline CDR1 is SGHDT and CDR2 is YYEEEE. CDR3 protein: CASNSSGTGAGQPQHF. The DNA of the CDR3 is TGTGCCAGCAACTCTTCCGGGACAGGAGCTGGGCAGCCCCAGCATTTT.

Concerning this clonotype: A clone one base away is much larger, so this may be a read error. V usage is TRBV7-8 and J usage is TRBJ2-5; 8 nucleotides line up with TRBD2. Germline V gene data show CDR1 as SGHVS and CDR2 as FQNEAQ. The CDR3 spans 16 residues. V shed 7 bases and J 4 bases; nucleotides not matched to a gene: 14. This CDR3 reads CASNFLGTRVGETQYF. The CDR3, as DNA: TGTGCCAGCAACTTCCTAGGGACTAGGGTGGGAGAGACCCAGTACTTC.

Points on this clonotype: A much larger clone differs by one base, so this may be a read error. The chain combines TRBV12-3 or TRBV12-4 with TRBJ2-7; 7 bases are shared with TRBD2. With 9 bases clipped from V and 2 bases from J, the junction kept 7 bases outside the gene matches. This CDR3 contains 13 residues. CDR3 DNA: TGTGCCAGTACGGCTAGCGGCCCCTACGAGCAGTACTTC. This translates into CASTASGPYEQYF.

This clonotype showed up just once. This may stem from a read error, because a much larger clone lies one nucleotide away. The chain joins TRBV7-9 to TRBJ1-2; D might be TRBD1 (5 bases). Germline CDR1 and CDR2: SEHNR and FQNEAQ (reference sequence). V dropped 0 bases and J dropped 0 bases, with 8 bases sitting between them. This CDR3 contains 15 residues. The CDR3: CASSLAGTSNYGYTF. CDR3 in DNA: TGTGCCAGCAGCTTAGCCGGGACCTCTAACTATGGCTACACCTTC.

This clonotype was detected only a few times. This rearrangement joins TRBV27 to TRBJ1-6; TRBD1 agrees at 8 bases. Per the germline V gene, CDR1 is MNHEY and CDR2 is SMNVEV (reference sequence). Trimming at V came to 3 bases and at J to 7 bases, leaving 5 bases not matched to a gene. The CDR3 is 15 amino acids. CDR3 loop: CASSLSDRGNSPLHF. CDR3 nucleotide sequence: TGTGCCAGCAGTTTGTCAGACAGGGGAAATTCACCCCTCCACTTT.

At least ten counts were recorded for this clonotype. V and J are TRBV27 and TRBJ2-7; D is unresolved. Germline V lookup: CDR1 MNHEY, CDR2 SMNVEV (reference sequence). The CDR3 runs 13 residues. The germline V and J ends were trimmed by 6 bases and 3 bases, with 12 bases remaining between them. CDR3 in DNA: TGTGCCAGCAGCTTAGGACCCGACTACGAGCAGTACTTC. Protein: CASSLGPDYEQYF.

The rearrangement uses TRBV20-1 and TRBJ2-1, with 8 nucleotides matching TRBD1. The CDR3 is 14 amino acids. V was pared by 2 bases and J by 7 bases, with 7 bases of the junction left unmatched. Per the germline V gene, CDR1 is DFQATT and CDR2 is SNEGSKA (reference sequence). In DNA, the CDR3 is TGCAGTGCTAGATCGCGGACAGGGAGGAATGAGCAGTTCTTC. Protein sequence: CSARSRTGRNEQFF.

This clonotype has only a few counts. This chain uses TRBV7-3 with TRBJ2-7, with D perhaps matching TRBD1 (5 bases). Germline CDR1 reads SGHTA; CDR2 reads FQGTGA. The CDR3 is 13 residues long. V lost 5 bases and J lost 6, with 14 bases in between. The CDR3 DNA reads TGTGCCAGCAGCCTTCGACAGAGGAGCGAGCAGTACTTC. Translating it yields CASSLRQRSEQYF.

This clonotype was counted at least ten times. This rearrangement joins TRBV3-1 to TRBJ2-5; 11 bases fit TRBD1. Germline V CDR1 and CDR2: LGHDT, YNNKEL (reference sequence). This CDR3 contains 16 residues. Trimming at V came to 4 bases and at J to 5 bases, leaving 9 bases not matched to a gene. The CDR3 DNA reads as TGTGCCAGCAGCCCCCGGACAGGGGGCTCCGGGGAGACCCAGTACTTC. It is translated as CASSPRTGGSGETQYF.

Only a few counts were recorded for this clonotype. This sequence joins TRBV29-1 and TRBJ2-7; 10 bases agree with TRBD1. The ends lost 4 bases at V and 3 bases at J; junction bases unmatched: 15. CDR1 is SQVTM and CDR2 is ANQGSEA in the germline V gene. This CDR3 region has 17 residues. Written as DNA, the CDR3 is TGCAGCGTTGTTCCCGGGACAGGGGCCCCACACCTCTACGAGCAGTACTTC. It specifies CSVVPGTGAPHLYEQYF.

CDR3 loop: CASSPWGGGRSGNEQFF. CDR3 nucleotide sequence: TGCGCCAGCAGCCCGTGGGGAGGCGGGAGGTCCGGCAATGAGCAGTTCTTC. This chain uses TRBV4-1 with TRBJ2-1; 8 bases match TRBD2. V gave up 4 bases and J gave up 6 bases; unmatched junction bases: 14. Germline lookup yields CDR1 MGHRA and CDR2 YSYEKL. The CDR3 covers 17 residues.

In its sample, this clonotype was seen a few times. The chain couples TRBV28 to TRBJ1-2; a possible D gene is TRBD1 (6 bases). Trimming removed 6 bases at V and 1 base at J, with 18 bases between. CDR1 and CDR2 from the germline V gene are MDHEN and SYDVKM. The CDR3 runs 16 residues. In nucleotides, the CDR3 is TGTGCCAGCAGGTTGACAGGAGACCTCCGTAACTATGGCTACACCTTC. Protein: CASRLTGDLRNYGYTF.

About this clonotype: A much larger clone is a single base away; this may be a read error. This sequence joins TRBV20-1 and TRBJ2-7; TRBD2 aligns across 12 bases. The V gene end was trimmed by 6 bases and the J gene end by 7 bases; junction bases not matched to a gene: 7. Germline V CDR1 and CDR2: DFQATT, SNEGSKA (reference sequence). The CDR3 consists of 13 residues. DNA for the CDR3: TGCAGTGCCCTAGCGGGAGGGGGAAATGAGCAGTACTTC. The encoded protein is CSALAGGGNEQYF.

The V call is TRBV20-1, the J call TRBJ2-6, with D unclear. This CDR3 is built from 15 residues. Germline loops: CDR1 DFQATT, CDR2 SNEGSKA (reference sequence). V lost 3 bases and J 4 bases, leaving 13 bases between the germline ends. As DNA, the CDR3 is TGCAGTGCTAGCTCCTCCAGGCTCGGGGCCAACGTCCTGACTTTC. As protein: CSASSSRLGANVLTF.